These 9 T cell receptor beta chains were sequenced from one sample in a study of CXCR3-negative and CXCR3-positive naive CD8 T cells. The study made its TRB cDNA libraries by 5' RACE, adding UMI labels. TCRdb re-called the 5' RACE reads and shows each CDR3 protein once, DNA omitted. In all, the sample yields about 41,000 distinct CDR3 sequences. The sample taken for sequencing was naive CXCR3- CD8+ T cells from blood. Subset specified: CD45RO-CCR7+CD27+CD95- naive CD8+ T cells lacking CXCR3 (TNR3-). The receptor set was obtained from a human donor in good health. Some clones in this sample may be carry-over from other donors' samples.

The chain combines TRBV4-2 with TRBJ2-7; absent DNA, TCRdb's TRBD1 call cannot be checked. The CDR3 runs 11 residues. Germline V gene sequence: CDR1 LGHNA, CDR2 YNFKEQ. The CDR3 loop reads CASPRHGSGSF.

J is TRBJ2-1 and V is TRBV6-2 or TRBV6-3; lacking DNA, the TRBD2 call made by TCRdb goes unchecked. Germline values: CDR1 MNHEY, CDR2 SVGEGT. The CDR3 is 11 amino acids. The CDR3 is CATAVGPEQFF.

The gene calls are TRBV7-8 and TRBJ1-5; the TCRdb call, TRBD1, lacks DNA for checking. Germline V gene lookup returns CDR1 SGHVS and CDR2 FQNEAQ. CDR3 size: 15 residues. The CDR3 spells CASSLETASNQPQHF.

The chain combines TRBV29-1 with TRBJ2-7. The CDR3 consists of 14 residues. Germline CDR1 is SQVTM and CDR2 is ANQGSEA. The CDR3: CSVEDRGRSYEQYF.

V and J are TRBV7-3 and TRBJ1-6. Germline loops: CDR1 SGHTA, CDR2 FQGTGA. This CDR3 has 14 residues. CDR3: CASSLADYNSPLHF. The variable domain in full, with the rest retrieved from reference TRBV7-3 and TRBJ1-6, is GAGVSQTPSNKVTEKGKYVELRCDPISGHTALYWYRQSLGQGPEFLIYFQGTGAADDSGLPNDRFFAVRPEGSVSTLKIQRTERGDSAVYLCASSLADYNSPLHFGNGTRLTVT.

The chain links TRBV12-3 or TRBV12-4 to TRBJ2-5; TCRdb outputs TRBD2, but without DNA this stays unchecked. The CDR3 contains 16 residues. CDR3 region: CASSPWLAGVQETQYF.

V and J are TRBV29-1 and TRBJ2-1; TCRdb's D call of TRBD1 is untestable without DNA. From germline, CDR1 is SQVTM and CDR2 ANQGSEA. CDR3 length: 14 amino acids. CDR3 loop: CSPGRTGDGNEQFF.

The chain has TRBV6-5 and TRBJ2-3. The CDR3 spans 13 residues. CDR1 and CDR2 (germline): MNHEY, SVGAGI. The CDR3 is CASLASSTDTQYF.

CDR3 sequence reads: CASSLRRVDEQFF. J is TRBJ2-1 and V is TRBV28. Germline loops: CDR1 MDHEN, CDR2 SYDVKM. The CDR3 has 13 residues.